This TCR beta chain was recorded in a study of cytomegalovirus exposure and HLA in healthy donors. With 6 bases clipped from V and 6 bases from J, the junction kept 17 bases outside the gene matches. Germline CDR1 reads SGHDT; CDR2 reads YYEEEE. CDR3 length: 16 residues. Study conclusions and caveats: Excluded were some V segments that proved indistinguishable, including TRBV6-2 and TRBV6-3. Analyzed later, association rates of TCRs varied across HLA loci, with DRB1 most and HLA-C fewest.

Participants comprised healthy donors of bone marrow. Researchers ran the PCR with 60 Vbeta and 13 Jbeta primers. Method: immunoSEQ multiplex PCR; TCRdb's copy keeps in-frame clones and lacks some. There are about 150,000 clones in the sample; about 76% occur only once, and about 3.5% lies in the top ten. As concerns this clone: Its antigen is not known.

Sequencing used PBMCs. The receptor comes from a human donor in good health. The chain uses TRBV5-6 and TRBJ1-2, with 7 bases lining up with TRBD1. The CDR3 loop reads CASTRLLRGRRNGYTF. CDR3 in DNA: TGTGCCAGCACTCGGTTATTAAGGGGGCGCCGAAATGGCTACACCTTC.